This passage covers 23 T cell receptor beta chains from one sample sequenced in a study of T cell repertoires in cytomegalovirus infection. TCRdb re-called the reads through MiXCR, storing one row per CDR3 protein. Here the sample spans 500,000 or so distinct CDR3 sequences, approximately 17% being singletons. Sequencing used CD8+ T cells from PBMCs. These receptors were obtained from a human donor in good health (CMV status not recorded). Some clones in this sample may be carry-over from other donors' samples.

This chain uses TRBV5-1 with TRBJ2-2; no clear D. The V gene's germline CDR1 is SGHRS and CDR2 YFSETQ. The length of the CDR3 is 13 residues. Trimming removed 4 bases at V and 6 bases at J, with 10 bases between. This CDR3 is CASSQVFPGELFF. DNA of the CDR3: TGCGCCAGCAGCCAGGTATTCCCCGGGGAGCTGTTTTTT.

About this clonotype itself: A much bigger clone sits one base away, suggesting this may be a read error. This is likely a read error, given that the CDR3 carries no conserved phenylalanine or tryptophan at its end. V gene TRBV19 combines with J gene TRBJ2-1; D might be TRBD1 (5 bases). CDR1 is LNHDA, CDR2 SQIVND, per germline (reference sequence). The V end was cut by 7 bases, the J end by 11 bases, with 12 bases between. CDR3 length: 11 residues. CDR3 nucleotide sequence: TGTGCCAGTAAGAAGGGGCTAAAGCAGTTCTTA. This encodes CASKKGLKQFL.

The rearrangement links TRBV25-1 to TRBJ1-5, with 7 bases lining up with TRBD1. V shed 3 bases and J 7 bases; nucleotides not matched to a gene: 12. In germline, CDR1 is MGHDK, CDR2 SYGVNS. The length of the CDR3 is 16 residues. CDR3 region: CASSDSDRWTDQPQHF. The DNA of the CDR3 is TGTGCCAGCAGTGACTCGGACAGGTGGACGGACCAGCCCCAGCATTTT.

This clonotype was observed a handful of times. The chain carries TRBV5-1 and TRBJ2-7, with unresolved D. Trimming took 0 bases from V and 4 from J, leaving 8 bases between them. CDR1 and CDR2 from the germline V gene are SGHRS and YFSETQ. This CDR3 spans 13 amino acids. CDR3 sequence reads: CASSLELGYEQYF. Here the CDR3 DNA reads TGCGCCAGCAGCTTGGAATTGGGGTACGAGCAGTACTTC.

This clonotype was seen repeatedly, ten times or more. The chain employs TRBV7-9 and TRBJ2-7; 8 bases line up with TRBD1. Losses at the gene ends were 7 bases for V and 0 bases for J; bases not matched to a gene: 5. This CDR3 is built from 14 residues. Per germline, CDR1 SEHNR and CDR2 FQNEAQ (reference sequence). Here the CDR3 reads CASTSGGLSYEQYF. CDR3 bases: TGTGCCAGCACCTCAGGGGGCCTCTCCTACGAGCAGTACTTC.

This clonotype was seen at least ten times. The V call is TRBV12-3 or TRBV12-4, the J call TRBJ2-1; D possibly corresponds to TRBD1 (5 bases). V was clipped by 3 bases and J by 12 bases, with 21 bases between them. The CDR3 runs to 15 residues. The CDR3 region has the DNA TGTGCCAGCAGTTTCCCCGGACAAGAGTCCAGGGCGCAGTTCTTC. Its protein is CASSFPGQESRAQFF.

This clonotype was detected many times. The chain uses TRBV5-4 and TRBJ2-1, with 13 positions matching TRBD2. Trimming cost V 5 bases and J 7 bases; bases outside gene matches: 3. The CDR3 runs 14 residues. Germline CDR1 reads SGHNT; CDR2 reads YYREEE (reference sequence). CDR3: CASSGLAGVNEQFF. As DNA, the CDR3 is TGTGCCAGCAGTGGACTAGCGGGAGTAAATGAGCAGTTCTTC.

This sequence joins TRBV19 and TRBJ2-1; 14 bases are shared with TRBD2. V shed 10 bases, J shed 10 bases, and the junction held 24 bases outside the gene matches. CDR1 LNHDA and CDR2 SQIVND come from the germline V gene (reference sequence). This CDR3 is built from 19 residues. Here the CDR3 reads CATKEDRTSGGPRWGEQFF. For the CDR3, the DNA is TGTGCCACCAAAGAAGACAGGACTAGCGGGGGGCCGAGGTGGGGGGAGCAGTTCTTC.

Many counts were recorded for this clonotype. The rearrangement links TRBV7-9 to TRBJ2-2, with 10 bases matching TRBD2. There are 20 residues in the CDR3. CDR1 is SEHNR, CDR2 FQNEAQ, per germline (reference sequence). Trimming took 5 bases from V and 1 from J; bases not matched to a gene: 16. The chain's CDR3 is CASSPPTAGGIPKNTGELFF. Here the CDR3 DNA reads TGTGCCAGCAGCCCACCGACAGCGGGAGGGATACCAAAGAACACCGGGGAGCTGTTTTTT.

This clonotype has more than one count but fewer than ten. The chain couples TRBV28 to TRBJ2-1, with TRBD2 identical over 10 bases. The CDR3 runs to 16 residues. V gave up 3 bases and J gave up 7 bases; unmatched junction bases: 9. Germline assignment: CDR1 MDHEN and CDR2 SYDVKM. CDR3 DNA: TGTGCCAGCAGTTTCCCCGAGGAGCGGGAGGGAAATGAGCAGTTCTTC. Its translation is CASSFPEEREGNEQFF. Full variable domain (rest looked up from reference TRBV28 and TRBJ2-1): DVKVTQSSRYLVKRTGEKVFLECVQDMDHENMFWYRQDPGLGLRLIYFSYDVKMKEKGDIPEGYSVSREKKERFSLILESASTNQTSMYLCASSFPEEREGNEQFFGPGTRLTVL.

This clonotype was recorded many times. The chain employs TRBV7-9 and TRBJ1-1, with a weak D call TRBD1 (5 bases). Germline CDR1 reads SEHNR; CDR2 reads FQNEAQ (reference sequence). The CDR3 length is 16 residues. V gave up 2 bases and J gave up 0 bases, with 13 bases separating them. The CDR3 bases are TGTGCCAGCAGCTTAATGGGGGAGTACCTGAACACTGAAGCTTTCTTT. This encodes CASSLMGEYLNTEAFF.

The rearrangement links TRBV27 to TRBJ1-1; unclear D gene. The CDR3 covers 15 residues. V lost 3 bases and J 1 base, leaving 12 bases between the germline ends. Germline V lookup: CDR1 MNHEY, CDR2 SMNVEV (reference sequence). The CDR3 sequence: CASSFLYSGNTEAFF. The CDR3, as DNA: TGTGCCAGCAGTTTCTTGTATTCAGGGAACACTGAAGCTTTCTTT.

V and J are TRBV18 and TRBJ2-1; 7 nucleotides agree with TRBD2. Germline-derived CDR1 and CDR2 are KGHSH and LQKENI. The CDR3 consists of 14 residues. The V and J ends lost 6 bases and 4 bases, in that order; junction bases with no gene match: 6. CDR3 nucleotide sequence: TGTGCCAGCTCGGCGGGAGCCCTTTACAATGAGCAGTTCTTC. Translating gives CASSAGALYNEQFF.

This clonotype was seen many times. CDR3 residues: CAISDPDDNNEQFF. CDR3 DNA sequence: TGTGCCATCAGTGACCCTGACGACAACAATGAGCAGTTCTTC. V is TRBV10-3 and J is TRBJ2-1, with D uncertain. Deletions cut 3 bases from V and 5 bases from J, with 11 bases between. The CDR3 is 14 residues long. In germline, CDR1 is ENHRY, CDR2 SYGVKD.

This clonotype has more than one count but fewer than ten. The chain joins TRBV9 to TRBJ2-5; 12 bases are a match to TRBD2. The CDR3 is made up of 16 amino acids. Germline V CDR1 and CDR2: SGDLS, YYNGEE. With V trimmed by 4 bases and J by 4 bases, 8 bases remained unmatched. The CDR3 region has the DNA TGTGCCAGCAGCCTATCGCCGGGACTAGCGGGAGAGACCCAGTACTTC. Protein sequence: CASSLSPGLAGETQYF.

This clonotype was seen many times. The V gene is TRBV14, the J gene TRBJ1-5; D is ambiguous. V was clipped by 3 bases and J by 7 bases, with 7 bases between them. The CDR3 runs to 12 residues. Germline CDR1 and CDR2: SGHDN and FVKESK. The CDR3 loop reads CASSHIGQPQHF. The CDR3 nucleotides read TGTGCCAGCAGCCACATCGGGCAGCCCCAGCATTTT.

This clonotype has ten or more counts. The CDR3 here is CASSLDRGQYQPQHF. The CDR3 region has the DNA TGTGCCAGCAGTTTAGACAGGGGGCAATATCAGCCCCAGCATTTT. This chain connects TRBV12-3 or TRBV12-4 to TRBJ1-5; 9 bases map to TRBD1. V gave up 1 base and J gave up 5 bases; unmatched junction bases: 3. There are 15 residues in the CDR3.

The J gene is TRBJ1-2, the V gene TRBV3-1, with 8 bases aligning to TRBD1. The CDR3 length is 17 residues. CDR1 and CDR2 (germline): LGHDT, YNNKEL (reference sequence). Trimming cost V 0 bases and J 0 bases; bases outside gene matches: 6. CDR3 nucleotides: TGTGCCAGCAGCCAAGATCGACAGGGGCTAGCTAACTATGGCTACACCTTC. Amino acid sequence: CASSQDRQGLANYGYTF.

The genes are TRBV12-5 and TRBJ1-2, with 11 bases lining up with TRBD1. J lost 4 bases, V lost 3 bases, and 10 bases had no gene match. The CDR3 consists of 17 residues. CDR1 and CDR2 from the germline V gene are LGHNT and FRNRAP. CDR3 sequence (DNA): TGTGCTAGTGGTTTTACCAGGACAGGGGGCAGTTTCTATGGCTACACCTTC. It yields the protein CASGFTRTGGSFYGYTF.

To note about this clonotype: An end of the junction differs from the germline gene, which may be a read error. The chain combines TRBV7-8 with TRBJ2-7; D gene unclear. The CDR3 has 14 residues. Germline lookup yields CDR1 SGHVS and CDR2 FQNEAQ. CDR3 sequence: CACSLGTTVFGQYF. The CDR3 DNA reads TGTGCCTGCAGCTTAGGTACTACAGTTTTCGGGCAGTACTTC.

The chain recombines TRBV19 with TRBJ1-2, with no clear D. Germline V gene sequence: CDR1 LNHDA, CDR2 SQIVND (reference sequence). V dropped 0 bases and J dropped 2 bases, with 16 bases sitting between them. There are 17 residues in the CDR3. CDR3 amino acids: CASSIDLLAPWNYGYTF. In DNA form, the CDR3 reads TGTGCCAGTAGTATAGATCTATTGGCACCGTGGAACTATGGCTACACCTTC.

This clonotype came up a few times. The rearrangement links TRBV7-3 to TRBJ2-1; 7 bases line up with TRBD1. This CDR3 has 15 amino acids. The germline gives CDR1 SGHTA, CDR2 FQGTGA. The ends lost 5 bases at V and 4 bases at J; junction bases unmatched: 8. Written as DNA, the CDR3 is TGTGCCAGCAGCCCCGGACAGGTCCTATACAATGAGCAGTTCTTC. It translates to CASSPGQVLYNEQFF.

This clonotype was recorded many times. The chain recombines TRBV12-3 or TRBV12-4 with TRBJ1-5; D remains ambiguous. This CDR3 is built from 14 residues. The V gene lost 3 bases and the J gene lost 4 bases, with 10 bases spanning the gap. Here the CDR3 DNA reads TGTGCCAGCAGTTTGAGTACACCTAATCAGCCCCAGCATTTT. This translates into CASSLSTPNQPQHF.